This TCR beta chain was captured by sequencing in a study of blood T cell repertoires in COVID-19. The overall study: COVID-19 samples collected from the United States, Italy and Spain covered acute and convalescent phases. In each case, the material was cDNA or gDNA derived from T cells, B-cell-depleted T cells, or PBMCs.

Original processing methods: Amplification of reference gene primers provided the estimated nucleated cell counts. This table comes from immunoSEQ multiplex PCR, and its TCRdb copy is limited to in-frame clones, with some not included. V and J calls and clone size are copied from that table; D and trimming were computed from the DNA. The sample consists of roughly 76,000 clones, 90% of them appearing once. Per the germline V gene, CDR1 is LNHDA and CDR2 is SQIVND (reference sequence). The CDR3 runs to 15 residues. V shed 6 bases and J shed 7 bases, with 19 bases lying between them. Sequenced: peripheral blood. The chain is built from TRBV19 and TRBJ1-5, with a weak D call TRBD1 (5 bases). The receptor was derived from a man aged 50-59 years with acute or convalescent COVID-19. In nucleotides, the CDR3 is TGTGCCAGTAGCAGCCCCGGGTGGCGGGACCAGCCCCAGCATTTT. Translating it yields CASSSPGWRDQPQHF.